Listed below are T cell receptor beta chains from one sample, sequenced in a study of blood T cell repertoires in COVID-19. Sequenced by immunoSEQ multiplex PCR; TCRdb stores in-frame clones only, minus some. The data contain about 200,000 clones, over 70% of them singletons. The source material was peripheral blood. These receptors all come from a woman in her 70s with acute or convalescent COVID-19. CDR3s leave out the opening cysteine and the closing phenylalanine or tryptophan.

TRBJ1-6 TRBV5-1 ASSSIMGDSPLH
TRBJ1-5 TRBV6-2/TRBV6-3 ASSYGTGTGPNQPQH
TRBJ2-5 TRBV5-1 ASSLGSEETQY
TRBJ2-3 TRBV5-1 ASSFSGATDTQY
TRBJ2-7 TRBV4-3 ASSQSLPAYEQY
TRBJ2-3 TRBV7-3 ASSLSSDPSTDTQY
TRBJ2-2 TRBV9 ASSVGAGVLNTGELF
TRBJ2-1 TRBV7-3 ASSLTSGGLGNEQF
TRBJ1-1 TRBV7-2 ASSYVGRYPF
TRBJ1-6 TRBV2 ASSDYGGRNSPLH
TRBJ2-5 TRBV6-5 ASSSPRRESGETQY
TRBJ2-7 TRBV7-2 ASSVTSGGPYEQY
TRBJ2-3 TRBV7-3 ASSLRDRDTQY
TRBJ2-1 TRBV19 ASSPEAGGPNNEQF
TRBJ1-2 TRBV6-5 ASSHRGENYGYT
TRBJ2-2 TRBV3-1/TRBV3-2 ASSQMGQGAAGELF
TRBJ1-2 TRBV5-4 ASSLDPGNYGYT
TRBJ1-2 TRBV2 ASRDDTNGYT
TRBJ2-2 TRBV4-3 ASSQGAFIGPSNTGELF
TRBJ2-3 TRBV10-3 AISESPGRGDTQY
TRBJ2-1 TRBV5-5 ASTRAGGPTYNEQF
TRBJ2-7 TRBV28 ASSSPPGHYYEQY
TRBJ1-5 TRBV19 ASSINSASGTGMPHQPQH
TRBJ1-2 TRBV29-1 SVDFLYGYT
TRBJ2-3 TRBV14 ASSQVKNSGPGDTQY
TRBJ1-4 TRBV15 ATSRGGTGGNEKLF
TRBJ1-5 TRBV11-2 ASSLGGGSNQPQH
TRBJ2-5 TRBV25-1 ASSGTSKGRETQY
TRBJ2-5 TRBV11-2 ASSFGGPQETQY
TRBJ2-7 TRBV7-2 ASSLTRGPYEQY
TRBJ2-1 TRBV27 ASSFTIARTGDGGEQF
TRBJ1-5 TRBV6-5 ASSTYSNQPQH
TRBJ2-2 TRBV4-3 ASSLTGELF
TRBJ2-1 TRBV5-1 ASSLATGNNEQF
TRBJ2-7 TRBV6-5 ASSYDGQGVYEQY
TRBJ1-1 TRBV18 ASELGGVNTEAF
TRBJ1-2 TRBV19 ASSIDRLTGNYGYT
TRBJ1-6 TRBV19 ASSLGTGNSPLH
TRBJ1-2 TRBV2 ASRYTGGGYT
TRBJ2-1 TRBV5-1 ASSFLLGGGRNSNNEQF
TRBJ2-3 TRBV7-2 ASSLSRTSGGALLH
TRBJ1-3 TRBV10-3 ATTGTGASGNTIY